Described below is a single T cell receptor beta chain sequence and its context. Its antigen remains unidentified. This entry is derived from a study of Ad26.COV2.S vaccination and SARS-CoV-2 variants. Findings and limits, study-wide: While placebo recipients had lower spike-specific TCR breadth, vaccine recipients had more.

V dropped 3 bases and J dropped 8 bases, with 18 bases sitting between them. This CDR3 contains 16 residues. Germline values: CDR1 SGHRS, CDR2 YFSETQ. Measured with immunoSEQ multiplex PCR; TCRdb has only the in-frame clones, and not every one. This table has 300,000 to 400,000 clones, under 95% appearing once. The rearrangement links TRBV5-1 to TRBJ1-6, with D perhaps TRBD1 (6 bases). Source: peripheral blood, taken after recovery from COVID-19. The receptor comes from a human donor who had recovered from COVID-19. The DNA of the CDR3 is TGCGCCAGCAGCTGGTCACCGGACAGACAGGATTCACCCCTCCACTTT. This encodes CASSWSPDRQDSPLHF.